The TCR beta chain under discussion was sequenced for a study of blood T cell repertoires in COVID-19. Study-level information: T cells, B-cell-depleted T cells, or PBMCs supplied cDNA or gDNA.

In the source study's methods: Amplification of reference gene primers was used by the study to estimate nucleated cell counts. The table came from immunoSEQ multiplex PCR; TCRdb's copy has only in-frame clones and leaves some out. That table furnishes V, J and clone size, whereas the DNA furnished D and trimming. The data contain roughly 260,000 clones, roughly 82% of them singletons. V was shortened by 4 bases and J by 2 bases, with 5 bases between the two germline ends. The germline V gene encodes CDR1 SNHLY and CDR2 FYNNEI. The CDR3 is 12 amino acids. The sample consisted of peripheral blood. This TCR was recovered from a woman in her seventies with acute or convalescent COVID-19. The chain combines TRBV2 with TRBJ1-2; D ambiguous. The CDR3 bases are TGTGCCAGCAGTGTTCAGAACTATGGCTACACCTTC. Protein product: CASSVQNYGYTF.